The clone carrying this TCR beta chain was seen just once. No antigen is known for it. CDR1 and CDR2 from the germline V gene are SEHNR and FQNEAQ (reference sequence). This CDR3 spans 18 amino acids. V gave up 5 bases and J gave up 0 bases, with 17 bases separating them. PCR employed 60 Vbeta and 13 Jbeta primers. This table comes from immunoSEQ multiplex PCR, and its TCRdb copy is limited to in-frame clones, with some not included. Of about 160,000 clones in the sample, around 72% were seen once. This entry comes from a study of cytomegalovirus exposure and HLA in healthy donors. Across the study: Clustering assigned 81% of the approximately 430 genotyped donors to the Caucasian-associated ancestry cluster.

General observations from the study: Immune exposure data for these donors was limited to CMV serostatus. Later analysis demonstrated an association between a missense DCLRE1C variant and TCR beta V- and J-gene trimming.

The chain is built from TRBV7-9 and TRBJ2-6, with a weak D call TRBD1 (5 bases). This TCR derives from a man aged 35 to 55 in good health and CMV-seropositive. Material for sequencing was PBMCs. This chain's CDR3 is CASSPDPRGTSGANVLTF. The CDR3 DNA reads as TGTGCCAGCAGCCCCGACCCAAGGGGAACCTCTGGGGCCAACGTCCTGACTTTC.